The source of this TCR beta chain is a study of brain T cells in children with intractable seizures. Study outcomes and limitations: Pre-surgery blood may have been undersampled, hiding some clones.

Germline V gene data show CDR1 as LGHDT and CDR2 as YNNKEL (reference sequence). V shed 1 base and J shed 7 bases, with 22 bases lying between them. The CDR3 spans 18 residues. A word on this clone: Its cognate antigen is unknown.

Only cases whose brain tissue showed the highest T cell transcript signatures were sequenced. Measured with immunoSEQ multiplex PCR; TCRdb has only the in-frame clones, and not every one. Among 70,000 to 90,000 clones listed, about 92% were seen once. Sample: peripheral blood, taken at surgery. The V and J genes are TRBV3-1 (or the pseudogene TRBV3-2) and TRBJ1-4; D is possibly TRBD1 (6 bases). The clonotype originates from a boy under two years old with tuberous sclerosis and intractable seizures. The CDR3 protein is CASSQAYPVQGRGEKLFF. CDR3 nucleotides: TGTGCCAGCAGCCAAGCATACCCCGTACAGGGAAGGGGTGAAAAACTGTTTTTT.